This T cell receptor beta chain originates from a study of blood T cell repertoires in COVID-19 (dated by TCRdb to 2018 to 2020). Background for the entire study: Samples from collaborators originated in the United States, Italy and Spain and spanned both the acute and convalescent phases of COVID-19. The material from the prospective study consisted of cDNA or gDNA derived from T cells, B-cell-depleted T cells, or PBMCs. Deeply sampled blood TCRbeta repertoires from subjects exposed to, actively infected with, or recovered from COVID-19 were included in the dataset. The repertoires were made available in a free public database intended to serve as a resource for research on the immune response to SARS-CoV-2. Samples were obtained from the ongoing ImmuneRACE study (first 160 participants) and from about 1,300 subjects provided by 6 global collaborators. Sample metadata almost always included a de-identified subject ID, COVID-19 status, age in years and sex. HLA class I and class II types, where available, came from metadata supplied by the sample provider rather than from assay-based typing. Results the study describes overall, beyond this receptor: The amount of clinical and demographic metadata varied by source and participant and was provided uncurated.

Concerning this clone: No antigen is known for it. Per-nucleotide qualities are absent, and no much larger clonotype sits a single base away.

Samples from volunteer blood donors who had recovered from COVID-19 were contributed by a second Seattle source. Collaborating institutions collected whole blood in K2EDTA tubes following their own protocols. For TCRbeta analysis, collaborators shipped samples as frozen whole blood, isolated PBMCs, or DNA extracted from either of those sample types. The immunoSEQ Assay, a bias-controlled multiplex PCR, was used to amplify TCRbeta CDR3 regions from genomic DNA. In the paper's pipeline: The number of nucleated cells in each sample was estimated from the amplification of reference gene primers within the assay. Sequence reads were collapsed and filtered to measure the absolute abundance of every unique TCRbeta CDR3 rearrangement. For each sample, productive Simpson clonality was calculated as the square root of Simpson's diversity index over productive rearrangements. TCRdb carries this immuneACCESS record with in-frame sequences only. Its versions omit some clonotypes, under half of them owing to an unresolved V gene in the studies checked, with the rest unexplained. V, J and clone size were drawn from that table, and D and trimming were deduced from the DNA. The sample table shows approximately 260,000 clones, and roughly 84% are seen once. The ten largest account for around 2% of the sample.

V was cut back by 5 bases and J by 7 bases, leaving a gap of 12 bases between them. The CDR3 contains 14 residues, cysteine and phenylalanine counted. The only DNA kept is the CDR3, 42 bases in frame from the first base. From the germline V gene (reference sequence), CDR1 is SEHNR and CDR2 is FQNEAQ. The source material was peripheral blood. The sequence came from a woman aged 40 to 50 who had recovered from COVID-19. The chain links TRBV7-9 with TRBJ1-6; TRBD1 is possibly the D segment (6 matching bases). The CDR3 protein sequence reads: CASSPQGLNSPLHF. The bases are TGTGCCAGCAGCCCCCAGGGGCTCAATTCACCCCTCCACTTT.